A selection of T cell receptor beta chains follows, all from one sample in a study of control samples from healthy donors and cancer patients. TCRdb's table, derived via immunoSEQ multiplex PCR, lists solely in-frame clones and lacks some. The sample includes some 110,000 clones, over 90% seen only once; the top ten take less than 3.5%. The sequenced sample was blood. Receptors were obtained from a man under 40 in good health. CDR3s include the opening cysteine and the closing phenylalanine or tryptophan. Fields, in order: V gene, CDR3 protein.

TRBV30 CAWSFADRTYSGNTIYF
TRBV5-4 CASSFPTGGYNEQFF
TRBV7-2 CASSPRARNTIYF
TRBV19 CASSVTGLMAYTF
TRBV10-2 CASTPYPQGPQHF
TRBV30 CACQGYETQYF
TRBV28 CASSRNQPQHF
TRBV27 CASSLEALGGNEQYF
TRBV5-1 CASSLGGGGNTEAFF
TRBV18 CASSPFDRGLNEKLFF
TRBV12-5 CASARYGSTDTQYF
TRBV4-1 CASSQSGQPQHF
TRBV6-2/TRBV6-3 CASTPGLAAGNEQFF
TRBV7-8 CASTYSLDHRFGYTF
TRBV7-9 CASSLQQGAQETQYF
TRBV19 CASSVTSGGITYNEQFF
TRBV6-5 CASRGLRSNQPQHF
TRBV5-8 CASSLGQVNSPLRF
TRBV5-5 CASSLVGTGESGANVLTF
TRBV24-1 CATSEPGQGNNEQFF
TRBV28 CASSLAGGFNEQFF
TRBV30 CAFSPGTGVGNTIYF
TRBV9 CARTQNRGLRYEQYF
TRBV10-2 CASSESGNQPQHF
TRBV10-3 CAISDPGLAGSLTDTQYF
TRBV6-5 CASKGQERAPLHF
TRBV24-1 CATRARTGVNGYTF
TRBV27 CASSLSTPVSPLHF
TRBV4-1 CASSQESVFNSPLHF
TRBV6-5 CASSWGQAANTGELFF
TRBV5-1 CASSLMGVTSGANVLTF
TRBV24-1 CATSDRRDRADTQYF
TRBV5-6 CASSLGRTSPLGTFF
TRBV18 CASSATGGDAFLGYTF
TRBV7-2 CASSSHGGLTDTQYF
TRBV6-5 CASSPARGNTGELFF
TRBV28 CASRPGTQRLYGYTF
TRBV5-6 CASSPARGAGADTQYF
TRBV24-1 CATSGGSDTQYF
TRBV9 CASSDRFYGYTF
TRBV12-5 CASGRTGDLSYNEQFF
TRBV2 CASRGLAGGLYLYF
TRBV6-5 CASSSLRTGWRKLFF
TRBV5-6 CASSSTLLGDGGFAFF
TRBV18 CASSPNSGHPTPQPQHF
TRBV28 CASSLSSYGYTF
TRBV5-1 CASSFVTTNYGYTF
TRBV2 CASKPSEAFF
TRBV28 CASSSGGRSYEQYF
TRBV6-4 CASSGTWPGDTQYF
TRBV6-5 CASSKGGYQETQYF
TRBV7-6 CASSLGGRISGNTIYF
TRBV19 CASSTTLDFYEQYF
TRBV2 CASTQQENRGNTIYF
TRBV6-6 CASSYSPGPPTDTQYF
TRBV5-4 CASSRGRTYEQYF
TRBV10-3 CAIRADSATGELFF
TRBV4-1 CASSQGIYSRYTF
TRBV29-1 CSVTTGMNTEAFF
TRBV19 CAVGDRGDTGELFF